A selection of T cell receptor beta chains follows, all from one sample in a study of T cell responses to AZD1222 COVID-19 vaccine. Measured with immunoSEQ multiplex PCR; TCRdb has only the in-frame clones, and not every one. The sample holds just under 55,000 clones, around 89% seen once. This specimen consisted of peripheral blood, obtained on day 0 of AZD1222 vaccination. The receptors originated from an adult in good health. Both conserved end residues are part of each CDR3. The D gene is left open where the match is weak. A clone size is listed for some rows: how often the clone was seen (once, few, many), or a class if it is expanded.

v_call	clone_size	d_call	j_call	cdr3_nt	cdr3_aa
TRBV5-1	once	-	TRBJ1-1	TGCGCCAGCAGAGAGCCCGGGGGTGCCACTGAAGCTTTCTTT	CASREPGGATEAFF
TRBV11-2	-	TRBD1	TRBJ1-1	TGTGCCAGCAGCGAGACAGGGGGCCCTGAAGCTTTCTTT	CASSETGGPEAFF
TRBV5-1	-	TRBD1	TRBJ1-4	TGCGCCAGCAGCCTAGCCGGGACAGGGGATGAAAAACTGTTTTTT	CASSLAGTGDEKLFF
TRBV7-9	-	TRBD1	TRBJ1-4	TGTGCCAGCAGCTTAGCCCCACAGGGGATGGATGAAAAACTGTTTTTT	CASSLAPQGMDEKLFF
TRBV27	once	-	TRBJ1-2	TGTGCCAGCAGTTCCCACCTCGGGGGGGCGCGGGGCTATGGCTACACCTTC	CASSSHLGGARGYGYTF
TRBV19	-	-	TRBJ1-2	TGTGCCAGTAAAGAACAGGAGGTCAATGGCTACACCTTC	CASKEQEVNGYTF
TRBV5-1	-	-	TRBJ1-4	TGCGCCAGCAGATCGACAGAGAATGAAAAACTGTTTTTT	CASRSTENEKLFF
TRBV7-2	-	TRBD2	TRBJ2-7	TGTGCCAGCAGCAGAAGCCAACTAGCGGGAGCTTTCTACGAGCAGTACTTC	CASSRSQLAGAFYEQYF
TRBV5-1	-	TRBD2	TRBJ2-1	TGCGCCAGCAGCTTGGACACTCTAGCGGGAGTGTCGGGCTGGTACAATGAGCAGTTCTTC	CASSLDTLAGVSGWYNEQFF
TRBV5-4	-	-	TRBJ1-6	TGTGCCAGCAGCTTGGTGGGGAGTAATTCACCCCTCCACTTT	CASSLVGSNSPLHF
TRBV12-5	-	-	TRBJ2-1	TGTGCTAGTGGTCCGGGGGAGGCGAGCTCCTACAATGAGCAGTTCTTC	CASGPGEASSYNEQFF
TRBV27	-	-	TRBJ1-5	TGTGCCAGCAGTTTCAACGGGAAACAGCCCCAGCATTTT	CASSFNGKQPQHF
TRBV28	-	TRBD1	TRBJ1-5	TGTGCCAGCAGGGGACAGGAGAATCAGCCCCAGCATTTT	CASRGQENQPQHF
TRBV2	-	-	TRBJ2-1	TGTGCCAGCAGTGCTTGGGGAAAATCGGGCTCCAATGAGCAGTTCTTC	CASSAWGKSGSNEQFF
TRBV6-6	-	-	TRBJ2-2	TGTGCCAGCAGTCGACAGGCTACTATGGGGAACACCGGGGAGCTGTTTTTT	CASSRQATMGNTGELFF
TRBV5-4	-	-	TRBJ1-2	TGTGCCAGCAGCTCCGCTCAGAGCTATGGCTACACCTTC	CASSSAQSYGYTF
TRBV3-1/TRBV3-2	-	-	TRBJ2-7	TGTGCCAGCAGCCAAGTCCCTGATGGCTTCTACGAGCAGTACTTC	CASSQVPDGFYEQYF
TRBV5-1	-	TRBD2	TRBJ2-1	TGCGCCAGCAGCCCAAGCGGGACTAGCGGGAGTAATGAGCAGTTCTTC	CASSPSGTSGSNEQFF
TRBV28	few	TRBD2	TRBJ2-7	TGTGCCAGCAGCCCCCAAAGCGGGAGTGGCTCCTACGAGCAGTACTTC	CASSPQSGSGSYEQYF
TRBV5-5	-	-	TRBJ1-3	TGTGCCAGCAGCGCCTCAGGGGTCTCTGGAAACACCATATATTTT	CASSASGVSGNTIYF
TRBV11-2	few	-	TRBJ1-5	TGTGCCAGCAGCTTAGGGGCAGGGAGAGGCAATCAGCCCCAGCATTTT	CASSLGAGRGNQPQHF
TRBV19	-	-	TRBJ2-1	TGTGCCAGTAGTATGGGACGGACCTACAATGAGCAGTTCTTC	CASSMGRTYNEQFF
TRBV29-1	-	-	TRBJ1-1	TGCAGCGTTGGGCATACAGGGATGAACACTGAAGCTTTCTTT	CSVGHTGMNTEAFF
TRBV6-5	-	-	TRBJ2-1	TGTGCCAGCAGTTCCACCTCCTCTCGGTTCTTC	CASSSTSSRFF
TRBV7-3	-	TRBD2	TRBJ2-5	TGTGCCAGCAGCGTTCGCGGGAGTGGGAGATGGGAGACCCAGTACTTC	CASSVRGSGRWETQYF
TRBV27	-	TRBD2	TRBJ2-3	TGTGCCAGCAGTTCCCTTCGACTAGCACCCAGCACAGATACGCAGTATTTT	CASSSLRLAPSTDTQYF
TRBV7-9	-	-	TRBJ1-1	TGTGCCAGCAGCTTAGCCGAACAGGGAGATACTGAAGCTTTCTTT	CASSLAEQGDTEAFF
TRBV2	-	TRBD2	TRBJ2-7	TGTGCCAGCAGTAAGCTCGGACTAGCGGGGGGGTCCTACGAGCAGTACTTC	CASSKLGLAGGSYEQYF
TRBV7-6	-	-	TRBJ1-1	TGTGCCAGCAGCTTGCAGACAGGAGGAATGAACACTGAAGCTTTCTTT	CASSLQTGGMNTEAFF
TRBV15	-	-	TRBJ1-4	TGTGCCACCAGCAGAGTTCGATGGTTCTCAAATGAAAAACTGTTTTTT	CATSRVRWFSNEKLFF
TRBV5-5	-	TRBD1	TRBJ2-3	TGTGCCAGCAGCGGGACAGGGTCGGGTACGCAGTATTTT	CASSGTGSGTQYF